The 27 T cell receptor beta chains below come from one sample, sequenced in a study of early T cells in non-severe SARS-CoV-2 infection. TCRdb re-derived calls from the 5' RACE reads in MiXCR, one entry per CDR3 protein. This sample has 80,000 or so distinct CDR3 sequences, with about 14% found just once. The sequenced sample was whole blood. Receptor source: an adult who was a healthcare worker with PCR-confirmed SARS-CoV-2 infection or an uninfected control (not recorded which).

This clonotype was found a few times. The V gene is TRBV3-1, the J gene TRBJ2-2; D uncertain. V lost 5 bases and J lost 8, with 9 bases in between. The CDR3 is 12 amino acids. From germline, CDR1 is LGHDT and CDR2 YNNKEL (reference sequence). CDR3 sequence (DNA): TGTGCCAGCAGCTTATCGCGGGGGGAGCTGTTTTTT. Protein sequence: CASSLSRGELFF.

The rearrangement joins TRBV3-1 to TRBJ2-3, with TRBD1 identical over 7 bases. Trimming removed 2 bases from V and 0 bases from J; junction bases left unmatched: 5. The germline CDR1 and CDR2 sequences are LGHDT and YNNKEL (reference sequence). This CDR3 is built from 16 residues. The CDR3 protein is CASSQRRGGSTDTQYF. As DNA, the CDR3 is TGTGCCAGCAGCCAACGAAGAGGGGGCAGCACAGATACGCAGTATTTT.

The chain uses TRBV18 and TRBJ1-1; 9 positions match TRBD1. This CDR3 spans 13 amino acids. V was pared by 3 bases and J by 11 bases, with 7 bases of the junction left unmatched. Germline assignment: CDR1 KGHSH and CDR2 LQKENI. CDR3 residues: CASSPEQGAQAFF. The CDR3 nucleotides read TGTGCCAGCTCACCGGAACAGGGGGCGCAGGCTTTCTTT.

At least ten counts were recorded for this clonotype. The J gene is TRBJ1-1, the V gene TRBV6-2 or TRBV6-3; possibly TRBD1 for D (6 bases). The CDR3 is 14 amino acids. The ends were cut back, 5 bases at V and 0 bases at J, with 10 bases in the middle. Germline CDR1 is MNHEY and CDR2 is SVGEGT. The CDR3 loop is CASSPTGLNTEAFF. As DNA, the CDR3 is TGTGCCAGCAGTCCGACAGGATTGAACACTGAAGCTTTCTTT.

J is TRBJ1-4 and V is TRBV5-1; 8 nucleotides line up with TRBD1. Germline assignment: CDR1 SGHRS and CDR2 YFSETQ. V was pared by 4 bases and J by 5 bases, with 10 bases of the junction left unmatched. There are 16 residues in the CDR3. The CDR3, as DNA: TGCGCCAGCAGCCGTACCGGACAGGGAAGAAATGAAAAACTGTTTTTT. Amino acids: CASSRTGQGRNEKLFF. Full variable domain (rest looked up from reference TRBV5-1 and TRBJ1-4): KAGVTQTPRYLIKTRGQQVTLSCSPISGHRSVSWYQQTPGQGLQFLFEYFSETQRNKGNFPGRFSGRQFSNSRSEMNVSTLELGDSALYLCASSRTGQGRNEKLFFGSGTQLSVL.

The CDR3 DNA reads TGTGCCAGCAGACGACAGGGGCGCACAGATACGCAGTATTTT. It is translated as CASRRQGRTDTQYF. This chain joins TRBV3-1 and TRBJ2-3; 8 bases match TRBD1. This CDR3 has 14 residues. With 6 bases clipped from V and 1 base from J, the junction kept 3 bases outside the gene matches. CDR1 and CDR2 from the germline V gene are LGHDT and YNNKEL (reference sequence).

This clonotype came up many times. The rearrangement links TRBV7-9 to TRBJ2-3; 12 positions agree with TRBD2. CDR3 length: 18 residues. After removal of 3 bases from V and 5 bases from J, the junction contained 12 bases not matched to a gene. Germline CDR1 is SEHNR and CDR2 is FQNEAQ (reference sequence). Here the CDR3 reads CASSLPYRLAGVQDTQYF. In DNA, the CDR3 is TGTGCCAGCAGCTTGCCGTACCGACTAGCGGGAGTTCAAGATACGCAGTATTTT.

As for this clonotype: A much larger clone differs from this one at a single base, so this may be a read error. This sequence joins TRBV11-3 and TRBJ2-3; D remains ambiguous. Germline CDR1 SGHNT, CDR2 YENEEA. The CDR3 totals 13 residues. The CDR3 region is CACSLDPTDTQYF. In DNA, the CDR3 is TGTGCCTGCAGCTTAGACCCCACAGATACGCAGTATTTT.

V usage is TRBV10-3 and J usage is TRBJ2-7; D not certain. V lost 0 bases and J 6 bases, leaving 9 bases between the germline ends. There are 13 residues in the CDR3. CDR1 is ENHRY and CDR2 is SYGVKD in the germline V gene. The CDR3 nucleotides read TGTGCCATCAGTGAGTCGAGGATCGCCGAGCAGTACTTC. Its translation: CAISESRIAEQYF.

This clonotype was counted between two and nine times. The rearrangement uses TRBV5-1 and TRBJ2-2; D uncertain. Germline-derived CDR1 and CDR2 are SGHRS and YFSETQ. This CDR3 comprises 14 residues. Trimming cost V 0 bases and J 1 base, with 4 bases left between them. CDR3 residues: CASSLVQNTGELFF. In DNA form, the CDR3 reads TGCGCCAGCAGCTTGGTTCAGAACACCGGGGAGCTGTTTTTT.

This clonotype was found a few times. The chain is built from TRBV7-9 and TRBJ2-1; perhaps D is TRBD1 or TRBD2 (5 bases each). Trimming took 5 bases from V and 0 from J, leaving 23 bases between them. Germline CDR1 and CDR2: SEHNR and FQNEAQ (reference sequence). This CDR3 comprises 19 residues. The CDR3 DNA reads TGTGCCAGCAGCCCTCCCCTCCGGGACGCAGAGAGCTCCTACAATGAGCAGTTCTTC. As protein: CASSPPLRDAESSYNEQFF.

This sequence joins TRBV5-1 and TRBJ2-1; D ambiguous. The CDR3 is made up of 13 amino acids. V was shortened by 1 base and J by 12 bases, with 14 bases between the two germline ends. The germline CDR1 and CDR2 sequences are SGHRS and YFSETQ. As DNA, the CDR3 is TGCGCCAGCAGCTTGTCAGGTCCCCCCGGGCAGTTCTTC. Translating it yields CASSLSGPPGQFF.

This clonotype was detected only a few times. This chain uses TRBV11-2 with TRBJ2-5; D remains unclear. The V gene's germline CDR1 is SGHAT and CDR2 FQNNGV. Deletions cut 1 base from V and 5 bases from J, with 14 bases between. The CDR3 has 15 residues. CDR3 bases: TGTGCCAGCAGCTTAGGACCAACACGCATGGAGACCCAGTACTTC. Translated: CASSLGPTRMETQYF.

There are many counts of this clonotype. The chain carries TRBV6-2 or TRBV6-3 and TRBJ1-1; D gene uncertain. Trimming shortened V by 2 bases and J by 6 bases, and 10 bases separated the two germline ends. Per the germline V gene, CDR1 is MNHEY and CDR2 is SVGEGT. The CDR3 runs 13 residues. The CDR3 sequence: CASSYPSGAEAFF. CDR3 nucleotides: TGTGCCAGCAGTTACCCTTCCGGGGCTGAAGCTTTCTTT.

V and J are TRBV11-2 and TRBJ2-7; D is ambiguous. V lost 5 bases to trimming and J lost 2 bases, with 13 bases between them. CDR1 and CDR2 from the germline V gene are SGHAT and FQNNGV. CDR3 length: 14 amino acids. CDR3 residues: CASSHAPGTYEQYF. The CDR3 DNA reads TGTGCCAGCAGCCATGCCCCAGGCACCTACGAGCAGTACTTC.

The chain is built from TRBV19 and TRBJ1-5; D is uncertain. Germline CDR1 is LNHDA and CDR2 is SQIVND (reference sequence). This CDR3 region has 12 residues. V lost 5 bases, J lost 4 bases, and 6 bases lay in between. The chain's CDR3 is CASSSENQPQHF. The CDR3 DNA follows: TGTGCCAGTAGTTCTGAGAATCAGCCCCAGCATTTT.

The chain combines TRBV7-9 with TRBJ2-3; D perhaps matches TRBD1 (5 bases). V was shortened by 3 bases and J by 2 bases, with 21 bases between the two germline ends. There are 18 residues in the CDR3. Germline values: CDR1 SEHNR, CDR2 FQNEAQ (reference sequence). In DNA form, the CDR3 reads TGTGCCAGCAGCTTTAGAACCCCTGTGGGGCCCCCCACAGATACGCAGTATTTT. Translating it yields CASSFRTPVGPPTDTQYF.

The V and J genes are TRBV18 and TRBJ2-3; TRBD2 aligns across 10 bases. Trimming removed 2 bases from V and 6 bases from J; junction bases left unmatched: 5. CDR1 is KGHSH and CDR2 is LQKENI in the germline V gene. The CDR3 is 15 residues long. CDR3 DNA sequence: TGTGCCAGCTCACCAAATAGCGGGAGGCCGGATACGCAGTATTTT. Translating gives CASSPNSGRPDTQYF.

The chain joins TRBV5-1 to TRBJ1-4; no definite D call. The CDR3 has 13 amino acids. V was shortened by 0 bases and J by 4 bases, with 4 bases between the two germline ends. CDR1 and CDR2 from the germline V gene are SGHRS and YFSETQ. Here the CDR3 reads CASSLGGNEKLFF. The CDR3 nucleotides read TGCGCCAGCAGCTTGGGAGGTAATGAAAAACTGTTTTTT.

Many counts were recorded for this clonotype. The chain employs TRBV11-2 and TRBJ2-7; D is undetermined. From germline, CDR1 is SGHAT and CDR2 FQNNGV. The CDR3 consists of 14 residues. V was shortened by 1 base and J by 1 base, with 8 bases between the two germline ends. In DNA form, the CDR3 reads TGTGCCAGCAGCTTAGGCGGAGCGTCCTACGAGCAGTACTTC. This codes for CASSLGGASYEQYF.

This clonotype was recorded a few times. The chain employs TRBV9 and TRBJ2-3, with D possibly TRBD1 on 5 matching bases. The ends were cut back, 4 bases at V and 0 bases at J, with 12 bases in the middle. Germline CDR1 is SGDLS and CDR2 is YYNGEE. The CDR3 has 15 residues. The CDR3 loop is CASSPWGSSTDTQYF. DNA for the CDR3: TGTGCCAGCAGCCCATGGGGCTCTAGCACAGATACGCAGTATTTT.

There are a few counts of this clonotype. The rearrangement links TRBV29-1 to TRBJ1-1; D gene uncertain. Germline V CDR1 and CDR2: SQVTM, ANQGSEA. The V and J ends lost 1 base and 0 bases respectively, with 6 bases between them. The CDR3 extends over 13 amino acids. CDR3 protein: CSVEGLMNTEAFF. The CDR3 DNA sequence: TGCAGCGTTGAAGGTCTGATGAACACTGAAGCTTTCTTT.

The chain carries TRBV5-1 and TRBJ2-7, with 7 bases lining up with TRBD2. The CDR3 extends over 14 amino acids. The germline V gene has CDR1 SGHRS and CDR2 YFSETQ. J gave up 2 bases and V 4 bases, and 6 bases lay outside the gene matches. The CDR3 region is CASSPGTTPYEQYF. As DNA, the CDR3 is TGCGCCAGCAGCCCCGGGACTACCCCCTACGAGCAGTACTTC.

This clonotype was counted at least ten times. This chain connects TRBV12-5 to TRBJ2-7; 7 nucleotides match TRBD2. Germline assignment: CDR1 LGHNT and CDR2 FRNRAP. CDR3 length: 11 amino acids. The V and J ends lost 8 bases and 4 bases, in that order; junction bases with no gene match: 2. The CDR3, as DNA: TGTGCTAGTAGCGGGAAGTACGAGCAGTACTTC. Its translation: CASSGKYEQYF.

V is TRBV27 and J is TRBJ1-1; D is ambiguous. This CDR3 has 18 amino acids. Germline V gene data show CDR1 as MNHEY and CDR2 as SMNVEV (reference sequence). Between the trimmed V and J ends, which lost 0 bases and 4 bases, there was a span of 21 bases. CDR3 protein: CASSLSGPDGLWGTEAFF. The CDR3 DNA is TGTGCCAGCAGTTTATCCGGCCCGGACGGACTATGGGGCACTGAAGCTTTCTTT.

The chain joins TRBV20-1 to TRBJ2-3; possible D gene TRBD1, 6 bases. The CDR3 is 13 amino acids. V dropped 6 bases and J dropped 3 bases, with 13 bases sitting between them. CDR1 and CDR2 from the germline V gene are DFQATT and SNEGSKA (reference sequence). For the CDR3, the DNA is TGCAGTGCGAATCAGGGGTTAACAGATACGCAGTATTTT. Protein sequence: CSANQGLTDTQYF.

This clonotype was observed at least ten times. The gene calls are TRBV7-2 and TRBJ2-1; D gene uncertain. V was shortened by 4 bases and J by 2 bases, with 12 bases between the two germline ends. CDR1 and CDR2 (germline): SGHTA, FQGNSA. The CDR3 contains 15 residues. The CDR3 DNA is TGTGCCAGCAGCTCCGGCGGCCCAACCTACAATGAGCAGTTCTTC. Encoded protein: CASSSGGPTYNEQFF.